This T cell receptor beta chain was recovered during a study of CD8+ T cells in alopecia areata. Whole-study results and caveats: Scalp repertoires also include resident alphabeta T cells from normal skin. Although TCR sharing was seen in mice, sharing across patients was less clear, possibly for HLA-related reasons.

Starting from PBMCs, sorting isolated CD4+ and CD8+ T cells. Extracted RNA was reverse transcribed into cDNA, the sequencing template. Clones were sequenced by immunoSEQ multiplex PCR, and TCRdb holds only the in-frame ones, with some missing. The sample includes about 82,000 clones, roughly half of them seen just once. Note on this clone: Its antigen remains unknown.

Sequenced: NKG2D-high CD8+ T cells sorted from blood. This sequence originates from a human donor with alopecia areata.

The CDR3 loop reads CASGSGANVLTF. CDR3 DNA sequence: TGTGCCAGCGGCTCTGGGGCCAACGTCCTGACTTTC. The V and J genes are TRBV28 and TRBJ2-6; D gene ambiguous. This CDR3 has 12 amino acids. Trimming removed 8 bases at V and 0 bases at J, with 2 bases between. Germline CDR1 MDHEN, CDR2 SYDVKM. Combining the CDR3 with reference TRBV28 and TRBJ2-6 gives the whole variable domain DVKVTQSSRYLVKRTGEKVFLECVQDMDHENMFWYRQDPGLGLRLIYFSYDVKMKEKGDIPEGYSVSREKKERFSLILESASTNQTSMYLCASGSGANVLTFGAGSRLTVL.